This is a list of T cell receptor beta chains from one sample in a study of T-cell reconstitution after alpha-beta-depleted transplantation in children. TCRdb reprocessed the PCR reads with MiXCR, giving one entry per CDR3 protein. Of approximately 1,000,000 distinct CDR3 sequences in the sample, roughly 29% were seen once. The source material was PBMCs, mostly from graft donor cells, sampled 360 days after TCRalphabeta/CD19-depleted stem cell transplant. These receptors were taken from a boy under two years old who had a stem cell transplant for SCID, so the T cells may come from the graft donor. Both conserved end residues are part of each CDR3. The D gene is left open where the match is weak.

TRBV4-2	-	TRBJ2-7	CASSQILRQPLPNEQYF
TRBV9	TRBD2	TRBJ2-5	CASSASSGRYQETQYF
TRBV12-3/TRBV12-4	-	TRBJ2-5	CASSSKVVGTETQYF
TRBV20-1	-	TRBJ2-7	CSARAGVDEQYF
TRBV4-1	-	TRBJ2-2	CASSQGLVITGELFF
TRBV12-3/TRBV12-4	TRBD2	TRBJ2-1	CASSLEWLAGGREQFF
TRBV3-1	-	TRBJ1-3	CASSQDRRLPDTIYF
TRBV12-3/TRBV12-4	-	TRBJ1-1	CASSSTGGHTEAFF
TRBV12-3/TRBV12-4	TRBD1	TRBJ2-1	CASSMGQGRTDEQFF
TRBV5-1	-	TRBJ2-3	CASSLEGYQPQYF
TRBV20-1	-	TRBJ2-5	CSARAEGAGSKTQYF
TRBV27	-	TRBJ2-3	CASSSQTGTTQYF
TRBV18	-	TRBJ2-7	CASSPQKLRYEQYF
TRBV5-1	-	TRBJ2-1	CASSLRPPSYNEQFF
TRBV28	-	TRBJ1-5	CASSFSKGGPQHF
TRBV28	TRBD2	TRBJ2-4	CASSLGRGHIQYF
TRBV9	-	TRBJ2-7	CASSVGQGRHEQYF
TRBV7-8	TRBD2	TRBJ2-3	CASSFSGEVSDTQYF
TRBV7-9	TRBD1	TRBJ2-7	CASSREGTASYEQYF
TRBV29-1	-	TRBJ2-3	CSVEATRKSTDTQYF
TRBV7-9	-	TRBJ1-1	CASSRLGGTEAFF
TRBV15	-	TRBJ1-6	CATSLILGIGSPLHF
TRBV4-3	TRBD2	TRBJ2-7	CASSQVAGGFYEQYF
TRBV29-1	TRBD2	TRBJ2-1	CSVWTSGGPSYNEQFF
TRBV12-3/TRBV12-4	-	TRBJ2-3	CASSPMGGADTQYF
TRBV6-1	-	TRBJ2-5	CASGGAKTQYF
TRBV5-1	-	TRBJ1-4	CASSLAGMEVGEKLFF
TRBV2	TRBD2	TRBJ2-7	CASRVTSGDSYEQYF
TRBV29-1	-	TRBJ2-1	CSVVGGEQFF
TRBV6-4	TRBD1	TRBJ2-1	CASSPGQGPFSYNEQFF
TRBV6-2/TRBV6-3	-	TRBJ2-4	CASSYSGQANIQYF
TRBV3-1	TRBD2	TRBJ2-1	CASSQDRGGPSYNEQFF
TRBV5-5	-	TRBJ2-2	CASSGGALNTGELFF
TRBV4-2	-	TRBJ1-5	CASSQGGPGQPQHF
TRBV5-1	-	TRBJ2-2	CASSFRSPGELFF
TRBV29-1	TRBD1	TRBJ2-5	CSVATGGSYQETQYF